This T cell receptor beta chain emerged from a study of CD8 T cells in ankylosing spondylitis. Overall study results and limits: CD8+ disease-linked clones were present at relatively low frequencies in blood. In the blood and synovial fluid of reactive arthritis, some motif variants had been previously reported.

This CDR3 has 16 residues. J lost 3 bases, V lost 5 bases, and 7 bases had no gene match. The germline V gene has CDR1 MDHEN and CDR2 SYDVKM. Each CDR3 protein gets one entry after TCRdb re-called the 5' RACE reads with MiXCR. The sample lists about 240,000 distinct CDR3 sequences; roughly 10% were seen once. This clonotype was counted at least ten times. Antigen unknown. This sequence joins TRBV28 and TRBJ2-5; TRBD2 agrees at 12 bases. Source material: blood, either unsorted or a sorted T cell fraction (not recorded which). This TCR came from a male donor with ankylosing spondylitis or in good health (not recorded which). CDR3 coding DNA: TGTGCCAGCAGTACAACCCGACTAGCGGGAGAAGAGACCCAGTACTTC. It codes for CASSTTRLAGEETQYF.